These 5 T cell receptor beta chains were sequenced from one sample in a study of blood T cell repertoires in COVID-19. Data came from immunoSEQ multiplex PCR; TCRdb stores just in-frame clones and leaves some out. The data hold around 300,000 clones, with roughly 90% observed a single time. The specimen was peripheral blood. All receptors derive from a man aged 45 to 65 with acute or convalescent COVID-19.

This chain links TRBV29-1 with TRBJ1-2; 11 bases are shared with TRBD1. The V and J ends lost 6 bases and 4 bases, in that order; junction bases with no gene match: 4. CDR1 is SQVTM and CDR2 is ANQGSEA in the germline V gene. This CDR3 is 13 amino acids long. The CDR3 sequence is CSVGQGAAYGYTF. As DNA, the CDR3 is TGCAGCGTAGGACAGGGGGCTGCCTATGGCTACACCTTC. The variable domain in full, with the rest retrieved from reference TRBV29-1 and TRBJ1-2, is SAVISQKPSRDICQRGTSLTIQCQVDSQVTMMFWYRQQPGQSLTLIATANQGSEATYESGFVIDKFPISRPNLTFSTLTVSNMSPEDSSIYLCSVGQGAAYGYTFGSGTRLTVV.

The chain carries TRBV6-5 and TRBJ2-3; TRBD2 matches at 7 bases. V shed 7 bases, J shed 4 bases, and the junction held 8 bases outside the gene matches. This CDR3 region has 14 residues. The V gene's germline CDR1 is MNHEY and CDR2 SVGAGI. The CDR3: CASTVGGGSDTQYF. CDR3 nucleotides: TGTGCCAGCACCGTGGGGGGGGGATCAGATACGCAGTATTTT.

Here the CDR3 reads CASSPSQGLNTEAFF. The CDR3 bases are TGCGCCAGCAGCCCCTCGCAGGGATTGAACACTGAAGCTTTCTTT. The gene calls are TRBV5-1 and TRBJ1-1; D is perhaps TRBD1 (5 bases). The length of the CDR3 is 15 residues. Per the germline V gene, CDR1 is SGHRS and CDR2 is YFSETQ. Trimming took off 4 bases at V and 0 bases at J, with 13 bases between the two ends.

With respect to this clone: An end of the junction differs from the germline gene, which may be a read error. The chain recombines TRBV14 with TRBJ2-7; maybe TRBD2 (6 bases). Germline CDR1 and CDR2: SGHDN and FVKESK. The length of the CDR3 is 14 residues. The CDR3 protein is CASSQGDLDYGQYF. The DNA for the CDR3 is TGTGCCAGCAGCCAAGGGGACTTAGACTACGGGCAGTACTTC.

The chain combines TRBV6-5 with TRBJ1-3; 7 bases agree with TRBD1. This CDR3 contains 15 residues. CDR1 is MNHEY and CDR2 is SVGAGI in the germline V gene. With V trimmed by 6 bases and J by 4 bases, 9 bases remained unmatched. The CDR3 sequence is CASSQQGSGGNTIYF. As DNA, the CDR3 is TGTGCCAGCAGCCAACAGGGGTCGGGCGGAAACACCATATATTTT.